The entry below gives a single T cell receptor (beta chain) sequence along with its context. Its antigen remains unidentified. A single base separates this from a much larger clone, so it may be a read error. The entry originates in a study of T cell repertoires in cytomegalovirus infection. Study summary: A matching HLA type, together with CMV infection, was signaled by public TCR beta signatures.

The CDR3 is 16 amino acids. Germline V lookup: CDR1 LGHDT, CDR2 YNNKEL (reference sequence). V lost 7 bases, J lost 1 base, and 19 bases lay in between. TCRdb re-analysed the reads in MiXCR, keeping a single row per CDR3 protein. This table holds about 260,000 distinct CDR3 sequences, less than 9.5% found once. Study findings and constraints: Ex vivo responses were dominated by HLA-C-restricted CMV-specific TCR beta clonotypes. Carriers of CMV and the relevant HLA type were discriminated by public TCR beta frequency.

The chain uses TRBV3-1 and TRBJ1-1, with D possibly being TRBD1 (5 bases). Specimen: PBMCs. The clonotype was recovered from a human donor in good health (CMV status not recorded). Some clones in this sample may be carry-over from other donors' samples. The CDR3 here is CASNPYRQGSNTEAFF. The CDR3 region has the DNA TGTGCCAGCAACCCCTACCGCCAGGGATCGAACACTGAAGCTTTCTTT.